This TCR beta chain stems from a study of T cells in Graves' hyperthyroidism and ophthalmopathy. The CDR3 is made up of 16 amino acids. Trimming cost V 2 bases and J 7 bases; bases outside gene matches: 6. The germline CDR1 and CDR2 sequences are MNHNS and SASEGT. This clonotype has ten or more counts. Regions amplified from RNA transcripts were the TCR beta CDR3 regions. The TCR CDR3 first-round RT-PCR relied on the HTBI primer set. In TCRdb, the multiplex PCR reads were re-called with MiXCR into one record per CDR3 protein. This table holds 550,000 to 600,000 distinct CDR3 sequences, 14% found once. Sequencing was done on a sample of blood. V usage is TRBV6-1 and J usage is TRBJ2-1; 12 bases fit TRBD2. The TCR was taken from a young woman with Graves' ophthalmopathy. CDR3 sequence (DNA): TGTGCCAGCAGTGAACTGACTAGCGGGAGAGGGAATGAGCAGTTCTTC. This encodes CASSELTSGRGNEQFF.